This is a list of T cell receptor beta chains from one sample in a study of neurological immune-mediated disorders. MiXCR, run by TCRdb on the 5' RACE reads, gives a single entry per CDR3 protein. Here the sample spans approximately 100,000 distinct CDR3 sequences, roughly 10% being singletons. The sample was PBMCs. The source of these receptors is a female donor with HTLV-1-associated myelopathy (HAM/TSP). The CDR3 runs from the conserved cysteine through the conserved F or W. A D gene is named only where the DNA matches it firmly. Clone size, where shown, is once, few, many, or a class for clones that have expanded.

cdr3_aa: CASSPQAVSYEQYF; cdr3_nt: TGTGCCAGCAGCCCACAGGCGGTCTCCTACGAGCAGTACTTC; d_call: .; clone_size: many; j_call: TRBJ2-7; v_call: TRBV3-1
cdr3_aa: CASSNDRAEDEQYF; cdr3_nt: TGCGCCAGCAGCAACGACAGGGCCGAGGACGAGCAGTACTTC; d_call: TRBD1; clone_size: many; j_call: TRBJ2-7; v_call: TRBV5-1
cdr3_aa: CASSPGTGSGEQYF; cdr3_nt: TGCGCCAGCAGCCCCGGGACAGGCTCGGGCGAGCAGTACTTC; d_call: TRBD1; clone_size: few; j_call: TRBJ2-7; v_call: TRBV5-1
cdr3_aa: CATPSGSESTEAFF; cdr3_nt: TGTGCCACGCCGAGCGGGTCGGAGAGCACTGAAGCTTTCTTT; d_call: .; clone_size: many; j_call: TRBJ1-1; v_call: TRBV6-6
cdr3_aa: CSAPPGQLQETQYF; cdr3_nt: TGCAGTGCCCCCCCGGGACAGTTACAAGAGACCCAGTACTTC; d_call: TRBD1; clone_size: many; j_call: TRBJ2-5; v_call: TRBV20-1
cdr3_aa: CASSFVGDTEAFF; cdr3_nt: TGCGCCAGCAGCTTCGTCGGAGACACTGAAGCTTTCTTT; d_call: .; clone_size: many; j_call: TRBJ1-1; v_call: TRBV5-1
cdr3_aa: CASRWGQNTGELFF; cdr3_nt: TGTGCCAGCAGGTGGGGACAGAACACCGGGGAGCTGTTTTTT; d_call: .; clone_size: few; j_call: TRBJ2-2; v_call: TRBV27
cdr3_aa: CASSFSDRGIGLFF; cdr3_nt: TGTGCCAGCAGTTTCTCCGACAGGGGGATAGGGCTGTTTTTT; d_call: TRBD1; clone_size: many; j_call: TRBJ2-2; v_call: TRBV27
cdr3_aa: CASSLAGGENIQYF; cdr3_nt: TGCGCCAGCAGCTTGGCGGGGGGCGAAAACATTCAGTACTTC; d_call: .; clone_size: many; j_call: TRBJ2-4; v_call: TRBV5-1
cdr3_aa: CASSLAGNLGEQFF; cdr3_nt: TGCGCCAGCAGCTTGGCCGGGAATCTTGGTGAGCAGTTCTTC; d_call: .; clone_size: many; j_call: TRBJ2-1; v_call: TRBV5-1
cdr3_aa: CATSREVAARAFF; cdr3_nt: TGTGCCACCAGCAGAGAGGTAGCCGCAAGAGCTTTCTTT; d_call: .; clone_size: few; j_call: TRBJ1-1; v_call: TRBV15
cdr3_aa: CASMRTSGGHTDTQYF; cdr3_nt: TGTGCCAGCATGCGGACTAGCGGGGGGCACACAGATACGCAGTATTTT; d_call: TRBD2; clone_size: many; j_call: TRBJ2-3; v_call: TRBV2
cdr3_aa: CASSLTGGQETQYF; cdr3_nt: TGCGCCAGCAGCTTGACAGGGGGCCAAGAGACCCAGTACTTC; d_call: TRBD1; clone_size: .; j_call: TRBJ2-5; v_call: TRBV5-1
cdr3_aa: CASSQETNIRGGGYTF; cdr3_nt: TGCGCCAGCAGCCAAGAAACCAACATAAGGGGTGGAGGCTACACCTTC; d_call: .; clone_size: many; j_call: TRBJ1-2; v_call: TRBV4-1
cdr3_aa: CASSFVTAGNTEAFF; cdr3_nt: TGCGCCAGCAGCTTCGTGACCGCAGGGAACACTGAAGCTTTCTTT; d_call: .; clone_size: many; j_call: TRBJ1-1; v_call: TRBV5-1
cdr3_aa: CSARSGLETQYF; cdr3_nt: TGCAGTGCTAGAAGTGGGCTGGAGACCCAGTACTTC; d_call: .; clone_size: .; j_call: TRBJ2-5; v_call: TRBV20-1
cdr3_aa: CASSAGTAPYEQYF; cdr3_nt: TGTGCCAGCAGCGCGGGGACAGCCCCCTACGAGCAGTACTTC; d_call: TRBD1; clone_size: few; j_call: TRBJ2-7; v_call: TRBV9
cdr3_aa: CSVNRRDRVRNEQFF; cdr3_nt: TGCAGCGTCAATAGGCGGGACAGGGTACGCAATGAGCAGTTCTTC; d_call: TRBD1; clone_size: many; j_call: TRBJ2-1; v_call: TRBV29-1
cdr3_aa: CSASVAGANVLTF; cdr3_nt: TGCAGTGCTAGTGTCGCTGGGGCCAACGTCCTGACTTTC; d_call: .; clone_size: many; j_call: TRBJ2-6; v_call: TRBV20-1
cdr3_aa: CASSLGRTSNTEAFF; cdr3_nt: TGCGCCAGCAGCTTGGGACGGACAAGTAACACTGAAGCTTTCTTT; d_call: .; clone_size: many; j_call: TRBJ1-1; v_call: TRBV5-1
cdr3_aa: CASSYGQGARNEQFF; cdr3_nt: TGTGCCAGCAGTTATGGACAGGGGGCTCGAAATGAGCAGTTCTTC; d_call: TRBD1; clone_size: many; j_call: TRBJ2-1; v_call: TRBV13
cdr3_aa: CASSLGPGKTDTQYF; cdr3_nt: TGCGCCAGCAGCTTGGGTCCAGGGAAGACAGATACGCAGTATTTT; d_call: .; clone_size: many; j_call: TRBJ2-3; v_call: TRBV5-1
cdr3_aa: CASSLGGQEWAFF; cdr3_nt: TGCGCCAGCAGCTTGGGGGGCCAAGAGTGGGCTTTCTTT; d_call: .; clone_size: few; j_call: TRBJ1-1; v_call: TRBV5-1
cdr3_aa: CASSGIGPKNEQFF; cdr3_nt: TGTGCCAGCAGTGGGATCGGACCCAAGAATGAGCAGTTCTTC; d_call: .; clone_size: many; j_call: TRBJ2-1; v_call: TRBV27
cdr3_aa: CSARKLACGTDTQYF; cdr3_nt: TGCAGTGCTAGAAAGCTAGCGTGTGGTACAGATACGCAGTATTTT; d_call: .; clone_size: .; j_call: TRBJ2-3; v_call: TRBV20-1
cdr3_aa: CASSLIGTGPYEQYF; cdr3_nt: TGCGCCAGCAGCTTGATTGGGACAGGGCCCTACGAGCAGTACTTC; d_call: TRBD1; clone_size: many; j_call: TRBJ2-7; v_call: TRBV5-1
cdr3_aa: CSVGGVGGVEQYF; cdr3_nt: TGCAGCGTCGGTGGCGTTGGGGGGGTCGAGCAGTACTTC; d_call: TRBD2; clone_size: .; j_call: TRBJ2-7; v_call: TRBV29-1
cdr3_aa: CASSGGSSGQETQYF; cdr3_nt: TGCGCCAGTAGTGGCGGGTCTAGCGGGCAAGAGACCCAGTACTTC; d_call: TRBD2; clone_size: .; j_call: TRBJ2-5; v_call: TRBV10-2
cdr3_aa: CASSERGLPNQPQHF; cdr3_nt: TGTGCCAGTAGTGAACGCGGGCTCCCAAATCAGCCCCAGCATTTT; d_call: .; clone_size: once; j_call: TRBJ1-5; v_call: TRBV19
cdr3_aa: CASSYFAGGTDTQYF; cdr3_nt: TGTGCCAGCAGTTACTTTGCGGGGGGCACAGATACGCAGTATTTT; d_call: TRBD2; clone_size: many; j_call: TRBJ2-3; v_call: TRBV6-5
cdr3_aa: CASSPLGDRDTQYF; cdr3_nt: TGTGCCAGCAGCCCTTTGGGGGACCGGGATACGCAGTATTTT; d_call: .; clone_size: many; j_call: TRBJ2-3; v_call: TRBV7-3
cdr3_aa: CASSLDRVTGELFF; cdr3_nt: TGCGCCAGCAGCTTGGACAGGGTGACCGGGGAGCTGTTTTTT; d_call: .; clone_size: many; j_call: TRBJ2-2; v_call: TRBV5-1
cdr3_aa: CATSRGLSAGANVLTF; cdr3_nt: TGTGCTACCAGCAGGGGGCTTAGCGCTGGGGCCAACGTCCTGACTTTC; d_call: TRBD1; clone_size: .; j_call: TRBJ2-6; v_call: TRBV15
cdr3_aa: CASSSGGGRSYNEQFF; cdr3_nt: TGCGCCAGCAGCTCGGGCGGGGGGAGAAGCTACAATGAGCAGTTCTTC; d_call: TRBD2; clone_size: many; j_call: TRBJ2-1; v_call: TRBV5-1
cdr3_aa: CASSPPAGFYEQYF; cdr3_nt: TGTGCCAGCAGCCCCCCAGCGGGGTTCTACGAGCAGTACTTC; d_call: TRBD2; clone_size: many; j_call: TRBJ2-7; v_call: TRBV12-3/TRBV12-4